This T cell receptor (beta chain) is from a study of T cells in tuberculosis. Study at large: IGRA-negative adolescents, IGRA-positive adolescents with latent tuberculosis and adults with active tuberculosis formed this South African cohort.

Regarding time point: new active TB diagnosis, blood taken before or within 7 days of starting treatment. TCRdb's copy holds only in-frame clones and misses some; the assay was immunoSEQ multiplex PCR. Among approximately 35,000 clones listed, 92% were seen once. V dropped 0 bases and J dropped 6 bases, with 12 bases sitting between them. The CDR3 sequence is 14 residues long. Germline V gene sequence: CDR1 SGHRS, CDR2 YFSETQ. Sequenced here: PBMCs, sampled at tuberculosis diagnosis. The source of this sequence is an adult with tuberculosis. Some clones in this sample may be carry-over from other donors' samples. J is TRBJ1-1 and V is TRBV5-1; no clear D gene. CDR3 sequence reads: CASSLGGESSEAFF. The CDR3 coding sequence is TGCGCCAGCAGCTTGGGTGGAGAAAGCTCTGAAGCTTTCTTT.